This entry lists 5 T cell receptor beta chains sequenced from one sample in a study of cytomegalovirus exposure and HLA in healthy donors. 13 Jbeta primers and 60 Vbeta primers were used for the PCR. Assay used: immunoSEQ multiplex PCR; TCRdb lists only in-frame clones, some missing. Counted here are 100,000 to 130,000 clones, 82% occurring once; the ten biggest clones make up 2% to 3%. Input material: PBMCs. These receptors were collected from a man aged 25 to 40 in good health and CMV-seropositive.

The CDR3 loop reads CASSFLHRGAGDTQYF. CDR3 bases: TGTGCCAGCAGTTTTCTCCACCGGGGGGCGGGAGATACGCAGTATTTT. The chain combines TRBV7-3 with TRBJ2-3; D perhaps matches TRBD2 (7 bases). CDR3 length: 16 amino acids. V shed 6 bases and J shed 5 bases, with 21 bases lying between them. Germline CDR1 reads SGHTA; CDR2 reads FQGTGA.

V gene TRBV2 combines with J gene TRBJ1-6; 10 nucleotides line up with TRBD1. V shed 7 bases, J shed 10 bases, and the junction held 19 bases outside the gene matches. The length of the CDR3 is 18 residues. Germline CDR1 and CDR2: SNHLY and FYNNEI. The DNA for the CDR3 is TGTGCCAGCAATCCTTGGGGGGACAGGGGCCGTTCCGCATCACCCCTCCACTTT. Amino acids: CASNPWGDRGRSASPLHF.

The chain links TRBV10-3 to TRBJ1-2; D is perhaps TRBD1 (5 bases). Germline CDR1 and CDR2: ENHRY and SYGVKD. Trimming cost V 4 bases and J 4 bases, with 10 bases left between them. The CDR3 has 13 amino acids. CDR3 nucleotide sequence: TGTGCCATCAGTGCGCAGGGCCCCTATGGCTACACCTTC. Its protein product is CAISAQGPYGYTF.

The chain combines TRBV6-5 with TRBJ2-7; no firm D call. This CDR3 is 13 amino acids long. Trimming left V 5 bases short and J 4 bases short, with 12 bases between. Germline V gene lookup returns CDR1 MNHEY and CDR2 SVGAGI. The CDR3 sequence: CASSPRGRYEQYF. In nucleotides, the CDR3 is TGTGCCAGCAGTCCTCGTGGCAGGTACGAGCAGTACTTC.

The genes are TRBV4-1 and TRBJ1-5, with D perhaps TRBD1 (6 bases). The CDR3 extends over 22 amino acids. Germline-derived CDR1 and CDR2 are MGHRA and YSYEKL. Trimming took 6 bases from V and 3 from J, leaving 36 bases between them. Written as DNA, the CDR3 is TGCGCCAGCAGTCGCTCACGACTTGTACAGGGTCGCGGGGGAATCGACAATCAGCCCCAGCATTTT. The encoded protein is CASSRSRLVQGRGGIDNQPQHF.